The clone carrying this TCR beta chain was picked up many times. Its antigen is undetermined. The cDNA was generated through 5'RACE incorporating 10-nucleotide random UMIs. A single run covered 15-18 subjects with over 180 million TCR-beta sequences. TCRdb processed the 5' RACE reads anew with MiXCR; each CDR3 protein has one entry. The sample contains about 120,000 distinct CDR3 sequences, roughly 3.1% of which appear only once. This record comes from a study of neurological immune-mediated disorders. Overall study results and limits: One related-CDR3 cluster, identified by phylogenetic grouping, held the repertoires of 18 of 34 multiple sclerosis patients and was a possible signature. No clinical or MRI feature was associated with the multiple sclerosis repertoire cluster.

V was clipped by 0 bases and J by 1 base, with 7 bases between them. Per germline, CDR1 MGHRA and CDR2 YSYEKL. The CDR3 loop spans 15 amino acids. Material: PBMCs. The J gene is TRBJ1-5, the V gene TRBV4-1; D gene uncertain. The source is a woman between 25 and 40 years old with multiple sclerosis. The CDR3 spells CASSQDGRSNQPQHF. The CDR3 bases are TGCGCCAGCAGCCAAGATGGGAGGAGCAATCAGCCCCAGCATTTT.